This T cell receptor (beta chain) was found in a study of cytomegalovirus exposure and HLA in healthy donors. The wider study: The Caucasian-associated ancestry cluster held less than 85% of 398 genotyped donors. Study-level results: Presence/absence analyses supposed approximately even sequencing depth among donors. As a later analysis showed, a missense DCLRE1C variant was linked to trimming of TCR beta V- and J-genes.

Healthy bone marrow donors made up the cohort. The primer mix had 60 Vbeta and 13 Jbeta primers. Some clones are missing from TCRdb's copy, which holds only in-frame ones; the method was immunoSEQ multiplex PCR. The specimen's table records over 80,000 clones. To note about this clone: Its antigen is not identified. Mismatch with germline at one junction end may stem from a read error.

The CDR3 loop spans 16 amino acids. Germline assignment: CDR1 LGHNA and CDR2 YNFKEQ. Sequenced: PBMCs. The genes are TRBV4-2 and TRBJ2-5; TRBD1 agrees at 8 bases. This receptor was taken from a girl aged 10-17 years in good health and CMV-seropositive. The CDR3, as DNA: TGTGCCAGCAGCCGAGAGGGACAGGTAGAACAAGAGAACCAGTACTTC. This sequence encodes CASSREGQVEQENQYF.